This T cell receptor beta chain is drawn from a study of beta chain features in type 1 diabetes. About the research overall: Regarding age, gender and cell yields, patients proved similar to healthy donors.

CDR3 length: 13 amino acids. Trimming shortened V by 0 bases and J by 5 bases, and 7 bases separated the two germline ends. Germline CDR1 reads LNHDA; CDR2 reads SQIVND (reference sequence). On this clone: Its antigen is undetermined.

General study points: In comparison with healthy donors, patients had naive, central memory and Treg TCRB repertoires that appeared more similar. Cells with high TCR expression could be over-represented by cDNA sequencing. Shortening that was moderate but significant affected the TCRB CDR3s of Type 1 diabetes patients in all four CD4+ subsets. When VDJ junctions were examined, type 1 diabetes patients showed fewer insertions and more deletions.

Expressed TCRB transcripts were sequenced after all isolated RNA was converted to cDNA. Produced via immunoSEQ multiplex PCR; TCRdb's table is partial and in-frame only. Of approximately 600,000 clones in the sample, 12% are singletons; the top ten hold about 0.11%. Sequencing used naive CD4+ T cells from blood. The receptor comes from a man younger than 40 with type 1 diabetes. The chain carries TRBV19 and TRBJ2-5; D ambiguous. The CDR3: CASSIEVWETQYF. The CDR3 DNA reads TGTGCCAGTAGTATAGAGGTCTGGGAGACCCAGTACTTC.